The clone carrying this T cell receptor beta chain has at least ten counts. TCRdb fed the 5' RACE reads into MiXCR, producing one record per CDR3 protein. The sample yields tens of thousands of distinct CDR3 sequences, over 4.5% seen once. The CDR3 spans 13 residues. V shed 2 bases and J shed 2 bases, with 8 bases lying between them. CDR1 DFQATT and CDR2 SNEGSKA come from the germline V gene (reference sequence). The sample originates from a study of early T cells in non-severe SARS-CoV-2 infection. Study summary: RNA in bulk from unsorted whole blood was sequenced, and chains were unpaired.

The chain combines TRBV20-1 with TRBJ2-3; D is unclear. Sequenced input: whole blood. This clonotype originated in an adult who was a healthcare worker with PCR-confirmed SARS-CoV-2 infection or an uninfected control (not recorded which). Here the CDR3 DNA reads TGCAGTGCTAGACTATCCTACACAGATACGCAGTATTTT. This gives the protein CSARLSYTDTQYF.